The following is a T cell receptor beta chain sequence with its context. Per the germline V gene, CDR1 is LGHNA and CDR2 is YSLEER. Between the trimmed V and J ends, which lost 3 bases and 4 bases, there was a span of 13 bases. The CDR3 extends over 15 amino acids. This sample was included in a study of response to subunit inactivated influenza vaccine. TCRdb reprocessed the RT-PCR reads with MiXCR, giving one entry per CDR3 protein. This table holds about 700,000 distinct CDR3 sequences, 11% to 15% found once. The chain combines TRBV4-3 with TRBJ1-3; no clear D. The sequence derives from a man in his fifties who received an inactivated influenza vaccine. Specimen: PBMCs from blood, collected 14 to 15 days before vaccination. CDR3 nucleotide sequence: TGCGCCAGCAGCCAGGGCAAACGGGGAGGAAACACCATATATTTT. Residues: CASSQGKRGGNTIYF.